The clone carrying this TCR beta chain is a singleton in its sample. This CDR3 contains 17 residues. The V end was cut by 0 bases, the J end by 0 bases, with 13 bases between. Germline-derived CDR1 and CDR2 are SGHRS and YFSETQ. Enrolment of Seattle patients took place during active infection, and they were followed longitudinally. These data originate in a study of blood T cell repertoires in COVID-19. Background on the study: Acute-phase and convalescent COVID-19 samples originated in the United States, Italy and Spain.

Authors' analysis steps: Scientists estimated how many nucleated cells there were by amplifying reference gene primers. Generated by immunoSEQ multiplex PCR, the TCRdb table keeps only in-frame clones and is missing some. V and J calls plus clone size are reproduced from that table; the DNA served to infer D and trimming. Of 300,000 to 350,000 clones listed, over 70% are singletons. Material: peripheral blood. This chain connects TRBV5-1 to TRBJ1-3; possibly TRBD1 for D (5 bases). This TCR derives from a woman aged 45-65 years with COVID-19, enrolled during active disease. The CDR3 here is CASSLGTGIFSGNTIYF. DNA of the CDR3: TGCGCCAGCAGCTTGGGCACAGGAATCTTCTCTGGAAACACCATATATTTT.